A selection of T cell receptor beta chains follows, all from one sample in a study of blood T cell repertoires in COVID-19. Some clones are missing from TCRdb's copy, which holds only in-frame ones; the method was immunoSEQ multiplex PCR. This table holds approximately 270,000 clones, 80% to 90% found once. The sample consisted of peripheral blood. The receptors shown here come from a woman aged 70-85 years with acute or convalescent COVID-19. Both conserved end residues are part of each CDR3. The D gene is left open where the match is weak. Where a row states a size, it is once, few, many or the class of an expanded clone; other rows omit it.

V: TRBV5-4; size: -; J: TRBJ2-3; D: -; CDR3: CASSASLVLGTDTQYF; DNA: TGTGCCAGCAGCGCTTCTCTAGTTTTAGGCACAGATACGCAGTATTTT
V: TRBV4-1; size: -; J: TRBJ1-5; D: -; CDR3: CASSQDNNQPQHF; DNA: TGCGCCAGCAGCCAAGATAATAATCAGCCCCAGCATTTT
V: TRBV10-3; size: -; J: TRBJ1-1; D: -; CDR3: CAISMDRLNTEAFF; DNA: TGTGCCATCAGCATGGACAGATTGAACACTGAAGCTTTCTTT
V: TRBV19; size: -; J: TRBJ1-1; D: -; CDR3: CASTGQGGNTEAFF; DNA: TGTGCCAGTACGGGGCAGGGAGGGAACACTGAAGCTTTCTTT
V: TRBV5-1; size: -; J: TRBJ1-2; D: TRBD1; CDR3: CASSLRQGGLNGYTF; DNA: TGCGCCAGCAGCCTACGACAGGGTGGTTTGAATGGCTACACCTTC
V: TRBV7-2; size: -; J: TRBJ2-7; D: TRBD2; CDR3: CASSAHSGGHYEQYF; DNA: TGTGCCAGCAGCGCCCACAGCGGGGGACACTACGAGCAGTACTTC
V: TRBV5-6; size: -; J: TRBJ2-1; D: -; CDR3: CASSKPGHLTSNEQFF; DNA: TGTGCCAGCAGCAAACCGGGACATCTTACCTCCAATGAGCAGTTCTTC
V: TRBV5-1; size: -; J: TRBJ2-3; D: -; CDR3: CASSLGTATDTQYF; DNA: TGCGCCAGCAGCTTGGGGACAGCCACAGATACGCAGTATTTT
V: TRBV3-1/TRBV3-2; size: few; J: TRBJ1-6; D: -; CDR3: CASSQLDINNSPLHF; DNA: TGTGCCAGCAGCCAACTGGACATTAATAATTCACCCCTCCACTTT
V: TRBV5-5; size: few; J: TRBJ2-7; D: TRBD1; CDR3: CASSFGTGVFEQYF; DNA: TGTGCCAGCAGCTTTGGGACAGGGGTTTTCGAGCAGTACTTC
V: TRBV6-1; size: -; J: TRBJ1-1; D: -; CDR3: CASSEMGGLKEAFF; DNA: TGTGCCAGCAGTGAAATGGGGGGACTCAAGGAAGCTTTCTTT
V: TRBV6-1; size: -; J: TRBJ2-6; D: TRBD2; CDR3: CASSEAWTSGGAAGANVLTF; DNA: TGTGCCAGCAGTGAAGCGTGGACTAGCGGGGGGGCTGCTGGGGCCAACGTCCTGACTTTC
V: TRBV18; size: -; J: TRBJ1-2; D: TRBD1; CDR3: CASSPQEQGAAAYGYTF; DNA: TGTGCCAGCTCACCGCAGGAACAGGGGGCAGCGGCCTATGGCTACACCTTC
V: TRBV7-9; size: -; J: TRBJ1-2; D: TRBD1; CDR3: CASSLGIRGASYGYTF; DNA: TGTGCCAGCAGCTTAGGCATCAGGGGGGCCAGCTATGGCTACACCTTC
V: TRBV5-1; size: -; J: TRBJ1-4; D: -; CDR3: CASSGTLNEKLFF; DNA: TGCGCCAGCTCCGGGACACTTAATGAAAAACTGTTTTTT
V: TRBV25-1; size: -; J: TRBJ1-5; D: -; CDR3: CASSDHRGNQPQHF; DNA: TGTGCCAGCAGTGACCACCGGGGGAACCAGCCCCAGCATTTT
V: TRBV5-6; size: -; J: TRBJ1-5; D: -; CDR3: CASSSLGGQSNQPQHF; DNA: TGTGCCAGCAGCTCCCTGGGAGGGCAATCCAATCAGCCCCAGCATTTT
V: TRBV18; size: -; J: TRBJ1-2; D: -; CDR3: CASSPGDTTYGYTF; DNA: TGTGCCAGCTCACCAGGGGACACCACCTATGGCTACACCTTC
V: TRBV5-1; size: -; J: TRBJ2-7; D: -; CDR3: CASSSQPEYEQYF; DNA: TGCGCCAGCAGCAGTCAACCAGAATACGAGCAGTACTTC
V: TRBV6-5; size: -; J: TRBJ1-2; D: -; CDR3: CASSRDRGYGYTF; DNA: TGTGCCAGCAGTCGGGATAGAGGCTATGGCTACACCTTC
V: TRBV7-6; size: -; J: TRBJ2-3; D: -; CDR3: CASSLVRGAWDTQYF; DNA: TGTGCCAGCAGCTTAGTCCGCGGGGCATGGGATACGCAGTATTTT
V: TRBV6-6; size: -; J: TRBJ1-2; D: -; CDR3: CASSYNGAGAGYTF; DNA: TGTGCCAGCAGTTACAACGGGGCGGGGGCTGGCTACACCTTC
V: TRBV3-1/TRBV3-2; size: -; J: TRBJ1-1; D: -; CDR3: CASSLAATEAFF; DNA: TGTGCCAGCAGCCTTGCAGCGACTGAAGCTTTCTTT
V: TRBV19; size: few; J: TRBJ2-2; D: TRBD1; CDR3: CASSIIGTANTGELFF; DNA: TGTGCCAGTAGTATTATAGGGACAGCGAACACCGGGGAGCTGTTTTTT
V: TRBV18; size: few; J: TRBJ1-2; D: -; CDR3: CASSPPTDVYGYTF; DNA: TGTGCCAGCTCACCACCGACAGACGTCTATGGCTACACCTTC
V: TRBV18; size: few; J: TRBJ1-2; D: -; CDR3: CASSSSGDKSIGYTF; DNA: TGTGCCAGCTCATCATCAGGGGACAAGTCTATTGGCTACACCTTC
V: TRBV4-2; size: -; J: TRBJ2-5; D: -; CDR3: CASSQDGGRGVETQYF; DNA: TGTGCCAGCAGCCAAGATGGCGGCAGGGGCGTCGAGACCCAGTACTTC